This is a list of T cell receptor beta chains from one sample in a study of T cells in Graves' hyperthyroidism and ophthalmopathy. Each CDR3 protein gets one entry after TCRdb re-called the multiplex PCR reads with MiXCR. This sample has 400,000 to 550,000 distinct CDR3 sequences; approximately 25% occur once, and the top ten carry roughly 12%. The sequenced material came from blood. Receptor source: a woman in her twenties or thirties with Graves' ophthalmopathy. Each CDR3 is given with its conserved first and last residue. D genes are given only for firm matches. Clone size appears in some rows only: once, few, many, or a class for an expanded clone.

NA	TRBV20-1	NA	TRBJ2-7	TGCAGTGCCACTCGCCGGGAAGAGGGCGAGCAGTACTTC	CSATRREEGEQYF
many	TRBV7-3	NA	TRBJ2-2	TGTGCCAGCAGCTTATCGGCAGGGGGGGCCACCGGGGAGCTGTTTTTT	CASSLSAGGATGELFF
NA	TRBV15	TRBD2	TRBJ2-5	TGTGCCACCAGCCAGACTGGGACTAGTGTGGAGACCCAGTACTTC	CATSQTGTSVETQYF
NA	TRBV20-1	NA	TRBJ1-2	TGCAGTGCTAGAGATGCCCTCCTAAACTATGGCTACACCTTC	CSARDALLNYGYTF
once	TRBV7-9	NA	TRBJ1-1	TGTGCCAGCCGACCACAGTCAAACACTGAAGCTTTCTTT	CASRPQSNTEAFF
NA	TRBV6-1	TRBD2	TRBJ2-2	TGTGCCAGCAGGAAGACTAGCGGGGGGGCCGCTGACACCGGGGAGCTGTTTTTT	CASRKTSGGAADTGELFF
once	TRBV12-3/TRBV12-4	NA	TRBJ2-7	TGTGCCAGCAGTTCCGGGGCAGTCTACGAGCAGTACTTC	CASSSGAVYEQYF
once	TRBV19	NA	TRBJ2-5	TGTGCCAGTAGGGACAGAACAAATCAAGAGACCCAGTACTTC	CASRDRTNQETQYF
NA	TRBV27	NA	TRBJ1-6	TGTGCCAGCAGTCCTCGGTCCCCCTTAACTAATTCACCCCTCCACTTT	CASSPRSPLTNSPLHF
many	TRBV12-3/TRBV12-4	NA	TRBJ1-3	TGTGCCAGCAGTTTAGGTCATGTTGAGTCTGGAAACACCATATATTTT	CASSLGHVESGNTIYF
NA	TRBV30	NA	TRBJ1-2	TGTGCCTGGAACGCCGCGCTAACTAACTATGGCTACACCTTC	CAWNAALTNYGYTF
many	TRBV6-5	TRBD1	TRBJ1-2	TGTGCCAGCAGTTCCCAGGGGGCGGGAGGCTACACCTTC	CASSSQGAGGYTF
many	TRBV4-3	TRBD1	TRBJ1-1	TGCGCCAGCAGCCCAGGACAGGAGGGCCTGAACACTGAAGCTTTCTTT	CASSPGQEGLNTEAFF
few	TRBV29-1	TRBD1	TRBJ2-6	TGCAGCGCTAAGACAGGGGGCTCTGGGGCCAACGTCCTGACTTTC	CSAKTGGSGANVLTF
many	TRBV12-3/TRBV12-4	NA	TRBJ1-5	TGTGCCAGCAGAAATCAGAGCAATCAGCCCCAGCATTTT	CASRNQSNQPQHF
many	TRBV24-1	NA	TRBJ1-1	TGTGCCACCAGTGAACCAACAGGGACTGAAGCTTTCTTT	CATSEPTGTEAFF
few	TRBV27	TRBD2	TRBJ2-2	TGTGCCAGCAGTATGGGACTAGACATCGTGGAGCTGTTTTTT	CASSMGLDIVELFF
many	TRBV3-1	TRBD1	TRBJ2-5	TGTGCCAGCAGCCACTCTGGACAGGGTAGAGAGACCCAGTACTTC	CASSHSGQGRETQYF
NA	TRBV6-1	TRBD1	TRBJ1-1	TGTGCCAGCAGGGTGGACAGGGGGGCTGAAGCTTTCTTT	CASRVDRGAEAFF
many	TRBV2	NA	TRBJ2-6	TGTGGTAAGGTTGGGGCCAACGTCCTGACTTTC	CGKVGANVLTF
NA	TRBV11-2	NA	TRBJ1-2	TGTGCCAGCAGCCACCCAGGGACTTATGGCTACACCTTC	CASSHPGTYGYTF
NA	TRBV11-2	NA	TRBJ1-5	TGTGCCAGCAGCTGTATTTTGAGGGCTCTTGGCAATCAGCCCCAGCATTTT	CASSCILRALGNQPQHF
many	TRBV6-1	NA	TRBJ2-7	TGTGCCAGCATCCACGGGTCGCCATCCTACGAGCAGTACTTC	CASIHGSPSYEQYF
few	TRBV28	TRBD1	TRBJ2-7	TGTGCCAGCAGTCCGGGACAGGGGACCACCTACGAGCAGTACTTC	CASSPGQGTTYEQYF
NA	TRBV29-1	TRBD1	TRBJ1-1	TGCAGCGTTTGGAGGGGGCGCGACACTGAAGCTTTCTTT	CSVWRGRDTEAFF
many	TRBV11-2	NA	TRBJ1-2	TGTGCCAGCAGCTTAGTCGGAGCCGAGACGGCCTACTATGGCTACACCTTC	CASSLVGAETAYYGYTF
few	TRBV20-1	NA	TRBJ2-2	TGCAGTGCTAAATCGAACACCGGGGAGCTGTTTTTT	CSAKSNTGELFF
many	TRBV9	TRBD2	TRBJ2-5	TGTGCCAGCAGCGTGTTCCGGGGGGGCCGGGAGACCCAGTACTTC	CASSVFRGGRETQYF
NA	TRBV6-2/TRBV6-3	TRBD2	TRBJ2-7	TGTGCCAGCAGTTATGAGGAAGCGGGGCCCTACGAGCAGTACTTC	CASSYEEAGPYEQYF
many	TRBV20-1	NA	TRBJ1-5	TGCAGTGCACCTACAGAGAATCAGCCCCAGCATTTT	CSAPTENQPQHF
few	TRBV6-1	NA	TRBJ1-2	TGTGCCAGCAGTGAAGCTGGAGACTATGGCTACACCTTC	CASSEAGDYGYTF
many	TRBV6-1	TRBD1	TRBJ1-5	TGTGCCAGCAGTGGCCGGGACAGCTATCAGCCCCAGCATTTT	CASSGRDSYQPQHF
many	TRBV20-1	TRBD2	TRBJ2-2	TGCAGTGCCATAGCGGGGGGGCGGGACACCGGGGAGCTGTTTTTT	CSAIAGGRDTGELFF
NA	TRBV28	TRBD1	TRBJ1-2	TGTGCCAGCAGCCCAGGACAGGGCCGTACCGCCTTC	CASSPGQGRTAF
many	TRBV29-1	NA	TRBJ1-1	TGCAGCGTTGAAGGGCGGGGAGGGCACACTGAAGCTTTCTTT	CSVEGRGGHTEAFF
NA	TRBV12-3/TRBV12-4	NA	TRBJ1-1	TGTGCCAGCAGTTTATCAGAAGCGAACACTGAAGCTTTCTTT	CASSLSEANTEAFF
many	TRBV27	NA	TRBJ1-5	TGTGCCTCGGGAGCAAGGGATCAGCCCCAGCATTTT	CASGARDQPQHF
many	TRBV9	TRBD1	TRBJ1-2	TGTGCCAGCAGCTACCAGGGGGATCGCTATGGCTACACCTTC	CASSYQGDRYGYTF
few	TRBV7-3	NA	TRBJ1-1	TGTGCCAGCAGCTCACACAGGGAGTCTGAAGCTTTCTTT	CASSSHRESEAFF
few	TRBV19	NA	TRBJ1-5	TGTGCCAGTAGTATAGACGGGGGTAGCAATCAGCCCCAGCATTTT	CASSIDGGSNQPQHF
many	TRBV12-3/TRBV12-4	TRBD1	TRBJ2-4	TGTGCCAGCAGTTTAGATGGGGCAGGGGGCGCATACATTAAGTACTTC	CASSLDGAGGAYIKYF
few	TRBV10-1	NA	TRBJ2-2	TGCGCCAGCAGTAATGCGGGGAACACCGGGGAGCTGTTTTTT	CASSNAGNTGELFF
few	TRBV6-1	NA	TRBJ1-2	TGTGCCAGCAGTGAAGACGGCTCGGGGTATGGCTACACCTTC	CASSEDGSGYGYTF